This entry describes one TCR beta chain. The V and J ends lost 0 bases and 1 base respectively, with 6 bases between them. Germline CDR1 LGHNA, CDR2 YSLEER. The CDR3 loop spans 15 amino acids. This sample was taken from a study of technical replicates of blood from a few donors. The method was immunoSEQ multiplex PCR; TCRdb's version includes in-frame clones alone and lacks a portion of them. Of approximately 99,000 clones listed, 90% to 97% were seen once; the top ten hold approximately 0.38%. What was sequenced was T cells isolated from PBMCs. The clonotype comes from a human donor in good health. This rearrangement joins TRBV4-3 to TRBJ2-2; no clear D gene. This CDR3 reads CASSQDFLNTGELFF. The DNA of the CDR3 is TGCGCCAGCAGCCAAGATTTTCTGAACACCGGGGAGCTGTTTTTT.